A single sample is the source of the 32 T cell receptor beta chains below, sequenced in a study of radiation and T cells in renal cell carcinoma. The time point here: blood 2 weeks post-SBRT. The treatment was: 15 Gy SBRT to primary tumor, nephrectomy 4 weeks later. TCRdb's table, derived via immunoSEQ multiplex PCR, lists solely in-frame clones and lacks some. The data show roughly 80,000 clones, around 85% seen once. Source: blood, taken from a patient whose treatment included radiotherapy and nephrectomy. These receptor sequences come from a woman aged 45-65 years with renal cell carcinoma.

This chain's CDR3 is CAWSDVGGWNTEAFF. In nucleotides, the CDR3 is TGTGCCTGGAGTGACGTAGGGGGCTGGAACACTGAAGCTTTCTTT. The chain couples TRBV30 to TRBJ1-1; 7 nucleotides match TRBD1. Trimming at V came to 1 base and at J to 1 base, leaving 6 bases not matched to a gene. Germline-derived CDR1 and CDR2 are GTSNPN and SVGIG (reference sequence). The CDR3 runs to 15 residues. Variable domain in full (rest from reference TRBV30 and TRBJ1-1): SQTIHQWPATLVQPVGSPLSLECTVEGTSNPNLYWYRQAAGRGLQLLFYSVGIGQISSEVPQNLSASRPQDRQFILSSKKLLLSDSGFYLCAWSDVGGWNTEAFFGQGTRLTVV.

This clone was observed a few times. The gene calls are TRBV7-8 and TRBJ2-7, with D maybe TRBD1 (5 bases). This CDR3 comprises 14 residues. CDR1 is SGHVS and CDR2 is FQNEAQ in the germline V gene. V was pared by 3 bases and J by 3 bases, with 12 bases between. This chain's CDR3 is CASSLQGKGYEQYF. In nucleotides, the CDR3 is TGTGCCAGCAGCTTGCAGGGTAAAGGCTACGAGCAGTACTTC.

V usage is TRBV10-3 and J usage is TRBJ1-3; the D is unclear. The CDR3 contains 14 residues. CDR1 is ENHRY and CDR2 is SYGVKD in the germline V gene. Trimming removed 3 bases at V and 0 bases at J, with 6 bases between. The CDR3 sequence: CAISEQSSGNTIYF. The DNA of the CDR3 is TGTGCCATCAGTGAACAGAGCTCTGGAAACACCATATATTTT.

This sequence joins TRBV12-5 and TRBJ1-1; 9 bases are shared with TRBD1. This CDR3 spans 16 amino acids. Germline trimming cut 4 bases from V and 3 bases from J; bases unmatched to any gene: 9. Germline values: CDR1 LGHNT, CDR2 FRNRAP. The CDR3 DNA is TGTGCTAGTGGTTCCGCGGGACAGGGCCGCGACACTGAAGCTTTCTTT. This codes for CASGSAGQGRDTEAFF.

The chain uses TRBV27 and TRBJ2-6; 11 bases match TRBD1. V dropped 1 base and J dropped 2; count of bases not matched to a gene: 1. This CDR3 has 17 residues. Germline V gives CDR1 MNHEY, CDR2 SMNVEV (reference sequence). CDR3 nucleotide sequence: TGTGCCAGCAGTTTATGGGGACAGGGGGCTGGGGCCAACGTCCTGACTTTC. Amino acids: CASSLWGQGAGANVLTF.

This sequence joins TRBV10-3 and TRBJ2-7; 10 nucleotides line up with TRBD1. V shed 8 bases and J 7 bases; nucleotides not matched to a gene: 8. The CDR3 loop spans 13 amino acids. The germline V gene has CDR1 ENHRY and CDR2 SYGVKD. For the CDR3, the DNA is TGTGCCATCGAGACAGGGGGCCGTGGAGAGCAGTACTTC. Translating gives CAIETGGRGEQYF.

This clone was seen a single time. The chain recombines TRBV28 with TRBJ2-7, with 12 bases matching TRBD2. CDR1 and CDR2 from the germline V gene are MDHEN and SYDVKM. The CDR3 sequence is 14 residues long. Germline trimming cut 7 bases from V and 5 bases from J; bases unmatched to any gene: 6. Written as DNA, the CDR3 is TGTGCCAGCAACCCGGGACTAGCGGGCCACGAGCAGTACTTC. This codes for CASNPGLAGHEQYF. Drawing the rest from reference TRBV28 and TRBJ2-7, the complete variable domain is DVKVTQSSRYLVKRTGEKVFLECVQDMDHENMFWYRQDPGLGLRLIYFSYDVKMKEKGDIPEGYSVSREKKERFSLILESASTNQTSMYLCASNPGLAGHEQYFGPGTRLTVT.

The chain uses TRBV5-5 and TRBJ1-1; 10 nucleotides align to TRBD1. The CDR3 extends over 17 amino acids. Losses at the gene ends were 1 base for V and 0 bases for J; bases not matched to a gene: 6. Germline V gene data show CDR1 as SGHKS and CDR2 as YYEKEE (reference sequence). Here the CDR3 DNA reads TGTGCCAGCAGCTTGTTTGCGGGACAGGGGTTGAACACTGAAGCTTTCTTT. Translation gives CASSLFAGQGLNTEAFF. Together with reference TRBV5-5 and TRBJ1-1, the CDR3 gives the full variable domain: DAGVTQSPTHLIKTRGQQVTLRCSPISGHKSVSWYQQVLGQGPQFIFQYYEKEERGRGNFPDRFSARQFPNYSSELNVNALLLGDSALYLCASSLFAGQGLNTEAFFGQGTRLTVV.

The gene calls are TRBV11-2 and TRBJ1-1; D is unclear. This CDR3 has 14 residues. Trimming removed 4 bases from V and 7 bases from J, with 16 bases in between. The germline V gene encodes CDR1 SGHAT and CDR2 FQNNGV. Here the CDR3 DNA reads TGTGCCAGCAGCTCCTCGGACCGGGCCGTTGAAGCTTTCTTT. Its protein product is CASSSSDRAVEAFF.

The gene calls are TRBV5-1 and TRBJ2-1; maybe TRBD2 (6 bases). Germline V CDR1 and CDR2: SGHRS, YFSETQ. Deletions cut 4 bases from V and 7 bases from J, with 15 bases between. This CDR3 has 14 residues. The CDR3 loop reads CASSIRLDLNEQFF. DNA of the CDR3: TGCGCCAGCAGCATACGACTAGACCTAAATGAGCAGTTCTTC.

V gene TRBV19 combines with J gene TRBJ1-3, with D possibly TRBD1 on 5 matching bases. V was cut by 1 base and J by 0 bases, with 28 bases left in between. Per the germline V gene, CDR1 is LNHDA and CDR2 is SQIVND (reference sequence). The CDR3 contains 22 residues. The CDR3 region has the DNA TGTGCCAGTAGTATAGCGGTGATTGGGGCCCTTCCTGCCGGCGGCTCTGGAAACACCATATATTTT. Translated: CASSIAVIGALPAGGSGNTIYF.

The V call is TRBV6-5, the J call TRBJ2-5, with 11 nucleotides matching TRBD2. CDR1 and CDR2 from the germline V gene are MNHEY and SVGAGI. This CDR3 region has 14 residues. After removal of 10 bases from V and 1 base from J, the junction contained 5 bases not matched to a gene. In DNA, the CDR3 is TGTGCCACCCGACTAGCGGGACTCCAAGAGACCCAGTACTTC. It is translated as CATRLAGLQETQYF.

This rearrangement joins TRBV5-1 to TRBJ1-4, with D possibly being TRBD1 (6 bases). This CDR3 is built from 15 residues. From germline, CDR1 is SGHRS and CDR2 YFSETQ. The ends were cut back, 0 bases at V and 7 bases at J, with 13 bases in the middle. CDR3 coding DNA: TGCGCCAGCAGCTTGGCGGGGGCGCAGGGTGAAAAACTGTTTTTT. It yields the protein CASSLAGAQGEKLFF.

V gene TRBV5-1 combines with J gene TRBJ2-7; no firm D call. The CDR3 extends over 11 amino acids. V shed 4 bases and J shed 2 bases, with 4 bases lying between them. The germline gives CDR1 SGHRS, CDR2 YFSETQ. CDR3 bases: TGCGCCAGCAGCCAAGCCTACGAGCAGTACTTC. Its protein product is CASSQAYEQYF.

In regard to this clone: Compared with germline, one end of the junction differs, possibly owing to a read error. The rearrangement uses TRBV7-9 and TRBJ1-1, with D unresolved. In germline, CDR1 is SEHNR, CDR2 FQNEAQ (reference sequence). The CDR3 runs 14 residues. The CDR3 reads CASSAIQENPEAFF. CDR3 coding DNA: TGTGCCAGCAGCGCAATTCAGGAGAACCCTGAAGCTTTCTTT.

This clone was observed once. The chain couples TRBV11-2 to TRBJ2-7; tentatively, D is TRBD2 (5 bases). V gave up 1 base and J gave up 0 bases, with 10 bases separating them. Germline loops: CDR1 SGHAT, CDR2 FQNNGV. The CDR3 extends over 15 amino acids. CDR3 sequence (DNA): TGTGCCAGCAGCTTAGGGCTAGCAGACTCCTACGAGCAGTACTTC. It translates to CASSLGLADSYEQYF.

This chain joins TRBV7-2 and TRBJ2-3; 10 nucleotides align to TRBD2. Germline loops: CDR1 SGHTA, CDR2 FQGNSA. J was trimmed by 5 bases and V by 4 bases; bases with no gene match: 9. The CDR3 runs 16 residues. CDR3 residues: CASSSGAGGPRDTQYF. Written as DNA, the CDR3 is TGTGCCAGCAGCTCCGGAGCGGGAGGGCCTAGAGATACGCAGTATTTT.

V is TRBV5-4 and J is TRBJ2-3, with D perhaps being TRBD1 or TRBD2 (6 bases each). The CDR3 is 17 residues long. Germline CDR1 reads SGHNT; CDR2 reads YYREEE (reference sequence). V was shortened by 4 bases and J by 1 base, with 19 bases between the two germline ends. The CDR3 DNA reads TGTGCCAGCAGCCCGGCCGCACTTAGGGGGGGCACAGATACGCAGTATTTT. It encodes CASSPAALRGGTDTQYF. Based on the CDR3 plus reference TRBV5-4 and TRBJ2-3, the full variable domain is ETGVTQSPTHLIKTRGQQVTLRCSSQSGHNTVSWYQQALGQGPQFIFQYYREEENGRGNFPPRFSGLQFPNYSSELNVNALELDDSALYLCASSPAALRGGTDTQYFGPGTRLTVL.

This clone was counted between two and nine times. J is TRBJ1-1 and V is TRBV6-1; D gene ambiguous. Germline CDR1 MNHNS, CDR2 SASEGT. Trimming took 5 bases from V and 0 from J, leaving 10 bases between them. This CDR3 region has 14 residues. The CDR3 loop reads CASSPSLVNTEAFF. The CDR3 region has the DNA TGTGCCAGCAGTCCTTCTTTGGTGAACACTGAAGCTTTCTTT.

Only a few counts were recorded for this clone. This chain links TRBV19 with TRBJ1-5; no clear D gene. The CDR3 has 15 amino acids. The germline V gene encodes CDR1 LNHDA and CDR2 SQIVND (reference sequence). Trimming took off 3 bases at V and 1 base at J, with 10 bases between the two ends. The CDR3 nucleotides read TGTGCCAGTAGTATCGAGAGGGAGAGCAATCAGCCCCAGCATTTT. It encodes CASSIERESNQPQHF.

The chain combines TRBV18 with TRBJ2-7, with TRBD1 matching over 10 bases. The germline V gene has CDR1 KGHSH and CDR2 LQKENI. The trim removed 1 base at V and 4 bases at J, leaving 4 bases unmatched. There are 15 residues in the CDR3. The CDR3 coding sequence is TGTGCCAGCTCACCACGGCGGACAGGGGGGTACGAGCAGTACTTC. Its translation: CASSPRRTGGYEQYF.

The chain has TRBV7-2 and TRBJ2-5; 14 bases agree with TRBD2. J lost 5 bases, V lost 5 bases, and 10 bases had no gene match. CDR3 length equals 17 residues. Germline CDR1 reads SGHTA; CDR2 reads FQGNSA. In nucleotides, the CDR3 is TGTGCCAGCAGCCTGTCGACTAGCGGGGGGGAGGATGAGACCCAGTACTTC. This translates into CASSLSTSGGEDETQYF.

J is TRBJ1-2 and V is TRBV27; D unclear. The CDR3 is 13 residues long. V was pared by 0 bases and J by 2 bases, with 4 bases between. CDR1 MNHEY and CDR2 SMNVEV come from the germline V gene (reference sequence). The DNA of the CDR3 is TGTGCCAGCAGTTTATCGGAAAACTATGGCTACACCTTC. It yields the protein CASSLSENYGYTF.

V and J are TRBV10-3 and TRBJ2-7; tentatively, D is TRBD1 or TRBD2 (5 bases each). CDR3 length: 11 residues. Looked up from germline, CDR1 is ENHRY and CDR2 is SYGVKD. V lost 8 bases and J lost 4, with 9 bases in between. CDR3 sequence: CAIAGTYEQYF. In DNA, the CDR3 is TGTGCCATCGCTGGGACGTACGAGCAGTACTTC.

Written as DNA, the CDR3 is TGTGCCAGCTCACCACCGTTGGGCCTAGCGGGCGACACGCAGTATTTT. Translation: CASSPPLGLAGDTQYF. This sequence joins TRBV18 and TRBJ2-3; 8 bases line up with TRBD2. The CDR3 has 16 amino acids. V shed 0 bases and J 9 bases; nucleotides not matched to a gene: 11. The germline V gene has CDR1 KGHSH and CDR2 LQKENI. Looking up the rest from reference TRBV18 and TRBJ2-3 gives the full variable domain: NAGVMQNPRHLVRRRGQEARLRCSPMKGHSHVYWYRQLPEEGLKFMVYLQKENIIDESGMPKERFSAEFPKEGPSILRIQQVVRGDSAAYFCASSPPLGLAGDTQYFGPGTRLTVL.

This clone was observed a single time. V gene TRBV28 combines with J gene TRBJ2-7; no clear D. The CDR3 has 12 residues. Between the trimmed V and J ends, which lost 4 bases and 0 bases, there was a span of 4 bases. CDR1 MDHEN and CDR2 SYDVKM come from the germline V gene. CDR3 loop: CASSYSSYEQYF. As DNA, the CDR3 is TGTGCCAGCAGTTACAGCTCCTACGAGCAGTACTTC.

The gene calls are TRBV2 and TRBJ2-7; 9 bases map to TRBD1. The CDR3 runs 13 residues. J was trimmed by 12 bases and V by 6 bases; bases with no gene match: 12. The germline gives CDR1 SNHLY, CDR2 FYNNEI. CDR3 DNA sequence: TGTGCCAGCAGGTCCGATGGGACAGGGAATTGGTACTTC. Encoded protein: CASRSDGTGNWYF.

This clone is a singleton in its sample. The chain uses TRBV6-1 and TRBJ2-7; perhaps TRBD2 as D (5 bases). CDR3 length: 14 residues. Per the germline V gene, CDR1 is MNHNS and CDR2 is SASEGT. As DNA, the CDR3 is TGTGCAGTCGACCCTCGTAGCGCTTTCTACGAGCAGTACTTC. Its translation: CAVDPRSAFYEQYF.

The chain has TRBV18 and TRBJ2-5; a weak D match, TRBD2 (5 bases). The germline CDR1 and CDR2 sequences are KGHSH and LQKENI. The germline V and J ends were trimmed by 6 bases and 3 bases, with 17 bases remaining between them. The CDR3 sequence is 15 residues long. The CDR3 sequence is CASSPIRTGEETQYF. The CDR3, as DNA: TGTGCCAGCTCCCCTATCAGGACTGGGGAAGAGACCCAGTACTTC.

The genes are TRBV19 and TRBJ2-6, with a possible D match to TRBD2 (6 bases). Trimming cost V 10 bases and J 1 base, with 8 bases left between them. CDR3 length equals 13 residues. Germline V CDR1 and CDR2: LNHDA, SQIVND (reference sequence). CDR3 sequence: CATRGSGANVLTF. CDR3 nucleotide sequence: TGTGCCACCCGGGGGTCTGGGGCCAACGTCCTGACTTTC.

J is TRBJ1-3 and V is TRBV27; D is perhaps TRBD1 (5 bases). Trimming stripped 6 bases from V and 4 bases from J, with 16 bases between. The CDR3 is made up of 15 amino acids. Germline V gene lookup returns CDR1 MNHEY and CDR2 SMNVEV (reference sequence). CDR3 in DNA: TGTGCCAGCAGGGAAGATAGGGGAGGGGGAAACACCATATATTTT. Its protein is CASREDRGGGNTIYF.

The rearrangement joins TRBV19 to TRBJ1-4, with 7 bases identical to TRBD1. The CDR3 contains 14 residues. Germline V gene lookup returns CDR1 LNHDA and CDR2 SQIVND (reference sequence). V lost 2 bases to trimming and J lost 7 bases; unmatched junction nucleotides: 4. The CDR3 coding sequence is TGTGCCAGTAGTATAAACAGGGGCAGTGAAAAACTGTTTTTT. Its protein product is CASSINRGSEKLFF. The variable domain in full, completed from reference TRBV19 and TRBJ1-4, reads DGGITQSPKYLFRKEGQNVTLSCEQNLNHDAMYWYRQDPGQGLRLIYYSQIVNDFQKGDIAEGYSVSREKKESFPLTVTSAQKNPTAFYLCASSINRGSEKLFFGSGTQLSVL.